This TCR beta chain emerged from a study of cytomegalovirus exposure and HLA in healthy donors. Study outcomes and limitations: In a later analysis, TCR association rates varied by HLA locus: DRB1 most, HLA-C fewest.

Germline loops: CDR1 LGHNA, CDR2 YSLEER. The CDR3 has 16 residues. V lost 3 bases to trimming and J lost 6 bases; unmatched junction nucleotides: 11. The study ran its PCR with 60 Vbeta and 13 Jbeta primers. Here immunoSEQ multiplex PCR was the method, and the copy in TCRdb shows in-frame clones only, minus some. The repertoire holds 150,000 to 200,000 clones, about four fifths seen once, with around 1.9% in the top ten. A note on this clone: Its antigen is unidentified.

Sequences were obtained from PBMCs. This rearrangement joins TRBV4-3 to TRBJ1-2, with 9 bases that match TRBD1. This sequence originates from a man aged 18 to 29 in good health and CMV-seronegative. This CDR3 reads CASSQVITGTGHGYTF. DNA of the CDR3: TGCGCCAGCAGCCAGGTTATAACCGGGACAGGGCATGGCTACACCTTC.